Each of the 22 T cell receptor beta chains below was sequenced from the same sample in a study of PD-1 blockade in classical Hodgkin lymphoma (dated by TCRdb to the early 2020s). The time point label for this specimen denotes: cycle 2 day 1 (C2D1) of nivolumab. All trial patients had relapsed after autologous stem cell transplantation, with cohorts A, B and C differing in prior brentuximab vedotin exposure. The library was built by means of the immunoSEQ multiplex PCR assay. Here the immuneACCESS table is served through TCRdb, limited to in-frame sequences with V and J called. Missing clones are a known gap in these copies; in checked studies unresolved V genes cover under half, and the rest lacks a known reason. The sample data list about 150,000 clones, and 78% of these were observed just once. The ten largest clones represent roughly 9.2% of the sample. Source: peripheral blood mononuclear cells (PBMCs), taken before the second cycle of nivolumab. All receptors derive from a human donor with classical Hodgkin lymphoma.

The chain joins TRBV19 to TRBJ1-5; D is unresolved. The CDR3 has 14 residues. The V end lost 4 bases, the J end lost 2 bases, and 9 bases lay between the germline ends. CDR1 and CDR2 (germline): LNHDA, SQIVND (reference sequence). The CDR3 sequence is CASSTGVRNQPQHF. For the CDR3, the DNA is TGTGCCAGTAGTACCGGGGTTCGCAATCAGCCCCAGCATTTT.

The V and J genes are TRBV6-5 and TRBJ2-7; the match to TRBD2 covers 10 bases. With V trimmed by 0 bases and J by 7 bases, 6 bases remained unmatched. The germline V gene has CDR1 MNHEY and CDR2 SVGAGI. The length of the CDR3 is 15 residues. The CDR3 is CASSYSLAGVGEQYF. Written as DNA, the CDR3 is TGTGCCAGCAGTTACTCTCTAGCGGGAGTTGGGGAGCAGTACTTC.

The CDR3 sequence: CASSSLGGALEEKLFF. The DNA of the CDR3 is TGTGCCAGCAGCTCCCTAGGGGGCGCACTTGAAGAAAAACTGTTTTTT. The V gene is TRBV5-6, the J gene TRBJ1-4, with 7 bases identical to TRBD1. This CDR3 is built from 16 residues. CDR1 is SGHDT, CDR2 YYEEEE, per germline. V was clipped by 3 bases and J by 8 bases; unmatched bases: 13.

V and J are TRBV19 and TRBJ2-7; the D is unclear. The CDR3 contains 13 residues. Germline V gene sequence: CDR1 LNHDA, CDR2 SQIVND (reference sequence). Trimming removed 1 base from V and 3 bases from J, with 7 bases in between. The CDR3: CASSIGVFYEQYF. The DNA of the CDR3 is TGTGCCAGTAGTATAGGGGTCTTCTACGAGCAGTACTTC.

The chain links TRBV5-5 to TRBJ1-1; unclear D gene. Trimming cost V 0 bases and J 4 bases, with 10 bases left between them. Germline V gene sequence: CDR1 SGHKS, CDR2 YYEKEE (reference sequence). The CDR3 extends over 14 amino acids. The CDR3 here is CASSLVLAGTEAFF. CDR3 sequence (DNA): TGTGCCAGCAGCTTGGTTTTGGCGGGCACTGAAGCTTTCTTT.

This chain connects TRBV5-1 to TRBJ2-7; 8 bases map to TRBD1. The CDR3 is 16 amino acids. Germline trimming cut 0 bases from V and 2 bases from J; bases unmatched to any gene: 7. Germline V CDR1 and CDR2: SGHRS, YFSETQ. In nucleotides, the CDR3 is TGCGCCAGCAGCTTGGCACCGGGACAGGATACCTACGAGCAGTACTTC. It codes for CASSLAPGQDTYEQYF.

The V gene is TRBV18, the J gene TRBJ2-5; D is undetermined. The J call may be in error: the DNA end matches TRBJ2-7 better. Germline V gene lookup returns CDR1 KGHSH and CDR2 LQKENI. The CDR3 totals 13 residues. This chain's CDR3 is CASSPGGDYEQYF. CDR3 in DNA: TGTGCCAGCTCACCAGGCGGAGACTACGAGCAGTACTTC.

CDR3 region: CASSVGGISNQPQHF. CDR3 DNA: TGTGCCAGCAGCGTAGGGGGGATTTCCAATCAGCCCCAGCATTTT. The chain couples TRBV9 to TRBJ1-5; tentative D call: TRBD1 (5 bases). Between the trimmed V and J ends, which lost 0 bases and 3 bases, there was a span of 10 bases. Per germline, CDR1 SGDLS and CDR2 YYNGEE. The CDR3 length is 15 residues.

V usage is TRBV6-5 and J usage is TRBJ1-1; a possible D gene is TRBD1 (5 bases). V was clipped by 4 bases and J by 2 bases, with 11 bases between them. CDR3 length: 14 amino acids. The germline V gene encodes CDR1 MNHEY and CDR2 SVGAGI. Written as DNA, the CDR3 is TGTGCCAGCAGTTCCGAGGGGAGCAACACTGAAGCTTTCTTT. Encoded protein: CASSSEGSNTEAFF.

The chain couples TRBV5-1 to TRBJ2-1, with D possibly being TRBD2 (5 bases). Trimming took 0 bases from V and 0 from J, leaving 7 bases between them. CDR3 length equals 15 residues. From germline, CDR1 is SGHRS and CDR2 YFSETQ. CDR3 DNA: TGCGCCAGCAGCTTGGTGGCGGGCTCCTACAATGAGCAGTTCTTC. Translated: CASSLVAGSYNEQFF.

The chain combines TRBV27 with TRBJ1-1, with D possibly being TRBD1 (6 bases). Trimming removed 7 bases from V and 1 base from J, with 16 bases in between. The CDR3 has 15 amino acids. The V gene's germline CDR1 is MNHEY and CDR2 SMNVEV (reference sequence). DNA of the CDR3: TGTGCCAGCACATTCTCCGGGACAAGGAACACTGAAGCTTTCTTT. Protein sequence: CASTFSGTRNTEAFF.

This chain joins TRBV11-2 and TRBJ2-5; 7 nucleotides match TRBD2. V lost 5 bases, J lost 5 bases, and 2 bases stayed unmatched. This CDR3 spans 12 amino acids. Looked up from germline, CDR1 is SGHAT and CDR2 is FQNNGV. The chain's CDR3 is CASSGTIETQYF. The CDR3 coding sequence is TGTGCCAGCAGCGGGACTATTGAGACCCAGTACTTC.

As concerns this clone: Within the sample, other DNA sequences also encode this same CDR3. The V gene is TRBV15, the J gene TRBJ2-5; D is unclear. CDR1 and CDR2 from the germline V gene are LNHNV and YYDKDF (reference sequence). Trimming took off 0 bases at V and 5 bases at J, with 7 bases between the two ends. CDR3 size: 13 residues. The CDR3 bases are TGTGCCACCAGCAGAGATCGTGGGGAGACCCAGTACTTC. Translating it yields CATSRDRGETQYF.

V is TRBV19 and J is TRBJ1-1; D unresolved. The germline V gene encodes CDR1 LNHDA and CDR2 SQIVND (reference sequence). The ends were cut back, 4 bases at V and 6 bases at J, with 21 bases in the middle. The CDR3 runs to 16 residues. This CDR3 is CASSTLGSGTIPEAFF. DNA of the CDR3: TGTGCCAGTAGTACTCTGGGGTCGGGTACGATCCCTGAAGCTTTCTTT.

The V gene is TRBV5-5, the J gene TRBJ2-5, with a weak D call TRBD2 (5 bases). Per germline, CDR1 SGHKS and CDR2 YYEKEE (reference sequence). V lost 4 bases, J lost 5 bases, and 18 bases lay in between. The CDR3 spans 15 residues. The CDR3: CASSPLPRAWETQYF. The CDR3 region has the DNA TGTGCCAGCAGCCCCCTCCCGAGGGCTTGGGAGACCCAGTACTTC.

The CDR3 sequence is CASSPPGYNEQFF. The CDR3 nucleotides read TGTGCCAGCTCACCTCCTGGATACAATGAGCAGTTCTTC. The chain carries TRBV18 and TRBJ2-1, with D unclear. The CDR3 covers 13 residues. The V gene lost 3 bases and the J gene lost 4 bases, with 7 bases spanning the gap. Germline loops: CDR1 KGHSH, CDR2 LQKENI.

This chain uses TRBV6-5 with TRBJ2-7, with TRBD1 matching 7 bases. Trimming cost V 7 bases and J 5 bases; bases outside gene matches: 5. The germline gives CDR1 MNHEY, CDR2 SVGAGI. The CDR3 has 12 residues. The CDR3 region has the DNA TGTGCCAGCAAAAGACAGGGAAACGAGCAGTACTTC. It yields the protein CASKRQGNEQYF.

The chain combines TRBV6-6 with TRBJ1-4; 8 bases map to TRBD1. V gave up 4 bases and J gave up 4 bases; unmatched junction bases: 5. The CDR3 runs 15 residues. Germline CDR1 is MNHNY and CDR2 is SVGAGI (reference sequence). The CDR3 loop is CASSFLRGLNEKLFF. In DNA form, the CDR3 reads TGTGCCAGCAGTTTCCTCAGGGGGCTTAATGAAAAACTGTTTTTT.

The gene calls are TRBV5-1 and TRBJ2-7; 10 nucleotides line up with TRBD1. This CDR3 contains 14 residues. CDR1 and CDR2 (germline): SGHRS, YFSETQ. J gave up 3 bases and V 4 bases, and 4 bases lay outside the gene matches. This CDR3 is CASSDRGRLYEQYF. The DNA for the CDR3 is TGCGCCAGCAGCGACAGGGGGCGCCTCTACGAGCAGTACTTC.

The chain recombines TRBV28 with TRBJ2-5; D gene unclear. V lost 1 base to trimming and J lost 5 bases, with 11 bases between them. The CDR3 has 14 residues. Per germline, CDR1 MDHEN and CDR2 SYDVKM. The CDR3 reads CASSLSAPGETQYF. CDR3 DNA: TGTGCCAGCAGTTTATCGGCCCCTGGGGAGACCCAGTACTTC.

V gene TRBV7-9 combines with J gene TRBJ1-1; D ambiguous. The V gene lost 2 bases and the J gene lost 6 bases, with 13 bases spanning the gap. Looked up from germline, CDR1 is SEHNR and CDR2 is FQNEAQ (reference sequence). The CDR3 length is 14 residues. The CDR3 loop reads CASSLIEALAEAFF. CDR3 DNA sequence: TGTGCCAGCAGCTTAATAGAAGCCCTCGCTGAAGCTTTCTTT.

The J gene is TRBJ1-3, the V gene TRBV11-3; 7 bases match TRBD1. Germline CDR1 is SGHNT and CDR2 is YENEEA. Unmatched junction bases numbered 0, after V lost 6 bases and J lost 1 base. The CDR3 spans 13 residues. DNA of the CDR3: TGTGCCAGCAGGACAGGGTCTGGAAACACCATATATTTT. Its translation is CASRTGSGNTIYF. Supplemented by reference TRBV11-3 and TRBJ1-3, the full variable domain reads EAGVVQSPRYKIIEKKQPVAFWCNPISGHNTLYWYLQNLGQGPELLIRYENEEAVDDSQLPKDRFSAERLKGVDSTLKIQPAELGDSAVYLCASRTGSGNTIYFGEGSWLTVV.